Each of the 2 T cell receptor beta chains below was sequenced from the same sample in a study of early T cells in non-severe SARS-CoV-2 infection. TCRdb reprocessed the 5' RACE reads via MiXCR and lists one record per CDR3 protein. The data contain tens of thousands of distinct CDR3 sequences, 9.5% to 13% of them singletons. The sample consisted of whole blood. The origin of the receptors is an adult who was a healthcare worker with PCR-confirmed SARS-CoV-2 infection or an uninfected control (not recorded which).

This sequence joins TRBV20-1 and TRBJ2-7; D ambiguous. The CDR3 contains 12 residues. Trimming shortened V by 0 bases and J by 2 bases, and 5 bases separated the two germline ends. From germline, CDR1 is DFQATT and CDR2 SNEGSKA (reference sequence). CDR3 DNA: TGCAGTGCTAGAGACAGACCCTACGAGCAGTACTTC. Encoded protein: CSARDRPYEQYF.

This clonotype was recorded a few times. The chain recombines TRBV28 with TRBJ1-5; the match to TRBD1 covers 7 bases. The CDR3 is made up of 16 amino acids. Germline CDR1 is MDHEN and CDR2 is SYDVKM. V shed 1 base and J 4 bases; nucleotides not matched to a gene: 7. CDR3 DNA: TGTGCCAGCAGTTTATCCGCAGGGGGAGTGAATCAGCCCCAGCATTTT. Translated, it gives CASSLSAGGVNQPQHF.